The 10 T cell receptor beta chains in this list originate from one sample, sequenced in a study of Tregs in tolerant kidney transplant recipients. Using immunoSEQ multiplex PCR, the repertoire was profiled, and TCRdb retains in-frame clones only, with some absent. Counted here are 65,000 or so clones, around 87% occurring once; the ten biggest clones make up approximately 3.9%. The nonmyeloablative bone marrow transplants came from related graft donors, with transient mixed chimerism. The sequencing used CD4+ T cells from blood (PBMCs), collected 6 months after the transplant. The receptors derive from a human patient who received a combined kidney and bone marrow transplant. The graft donor may account for some of the T cells.

The sample holds one count of this clone. This CDR3 is CASSPARGQETQYF. For the CDR3, the DNA is TGCGCCAGCAGTCCCGCCCGGGGGCAAGAGACCCAGTACTTC. This sequence joins TRBV5-1 and TRBJ2-5; perhaps TRBD2 as D (6 bases). Germline V CDR1 and CDR2: SGHRS, YFSETQ. This CDR3 spans 14 amino acids. With 5 bases removed from V and 2 bases from J, the gap between germline ends came to 13 bases.

This chain joins TRBV4-3 and TRBJ1-3; TRBD1 agrees at 8 bases. This CDR3 comprises 19 residues. V dropped 0 bases and J dropped 3; count of bases not matched to a gene: 13. Germline assignment: CDR1 LGHNA and CDR2 YSLEER. The DNA for the CDR3 is TGCGCCAGCAGCCAAGACCCTCAGATTCTAGGACAGGGTGGAAACACCATATATTTT. It codes for CASSQDPQILGQGGNTIYF.

The chain links TRBV25-1 to TRBJ1-4; 7 nucleotides match TRBD1. The CDR3 extends over 16 amino acids. Germline V lookup: CDR1 MGHDK, CDR2 SYGVNS. V trimming: 5 bases; J trimming: 3 bases; junction bases outside the gene matches: 9. CDR3 in DNA: TGTGCCAGCAGTACACCACGGACAGGAGCTAATGAAAAACTGTTTTTT. The encoded protein is CASSTPRTGANEKLFF.

V gene TRBV28 combines with J gene TRBJ2-3, with 9 bases lining up with TRBD2. The junction had 9 bases not matched to a gene; V was cut back by 1 base and J by 7 bases. Germline V CDR1 and CDR2: MDHEN, SYDVKM. The CDR3 consists of 16 residues. CDR3 DNA: TGTGCCAGCAGTTTATCAGCGGCGGGGGGGCTGAATACGCAGTATTTT. This encodes CASSLSAAGGLNTQYF.

The chain couples TRBV25-1 to TRBJ1-4, with a possible D match to TRBD1 (6 bases). The germline CDR1 and CDR2 sequences are MGHDK and SYGVNS. The V and J ends lost 2 bases and 8 bases respectively, with 15 bases between them. The CDR3 has 15 residues. DNA for the CDR3: TGTGCCAGCAGTGAACATACAGGGATTCGGGAAAAACTGTTTTTT. It codes for CASSEHTGIREKLFF.

Worth noting for this clone: Germline is not matched at one junction end, which may reflect a read error. The chain employs TRBV5-1 and TRBJ2-3; tentatively, D is TRBD1 (6 bases). Germline V gene lookup returns CDR1 SGHRS and CDR2 YFSETQ. The CDR3 has 16 residues. The CDR3 is CASGLAQGSRTDTQYF. The CDR3 bases are TGCGCCAGCGGCTTGGCACAGGGATCACGCACAGATACGCAGTATTTT.

The CDR3 spells CASSLVQGNTEAFF. Written as DNA, the CDR3 is TGTGCCAGCAGCTTAGTACAGGGTAACACTGAAGCTTTCTTT. V is TRBV11-3 and J is TRBJ1-1; D possibly corresponds to TRBD1 (6 bases). This CDR3 region has 14 residues. The V end lost 1 base, the J end lost 2 bases, and 8 bases lay between the germline ends. CDR1 and CDR2 (germline): SGHNT, YENEEA. Complete variable domain (other parts from reference TRBV11-3 and TRBJ1-1): EAGVVQSPRYKIIEKKQPVAFWCNPISGHNTLYWYLQNLGQGPELLIRYENEEAVDDSQLPKDRFSAERLKGVDSTLKIQPAELGDSAVYLCASSLVQGNTEAFFGQGTRLTVV.

The V and J genes are TRBV19 and TRBJ2-7; D not certain. The germline gives CDR1 LNHDA, CDR2 SQIVND (reference sequence). This CDR3 comprises 15 residues. Trimming cost V 7 bases and J 3 bases, with 19 bases left between them. CDR3 in DNA: TGTGCCAGTACGCCTCCGAAGGCGGATTACTACGAGCAGTACTTC. As protein: CASTPPKADYYEQYF.

This clone was found a few times. The rearrangement links TRBV6-1 to TRBJ1-1; 7 bases fit TRBD1. Germline CDR1 reads MNHNS; CDR2 reads SASEGT. The CDR3 covers 12 residues. V trimming: 7 bases; J trimming: 3 bases; junction bases outside the gene matches: 2. In nucleotides, the CDR3 is TGTGCCAGCAACGACAGGGACACTGAAGCTTTCTTT. Protein: CASNDRDTEAFF.

For this clone: Mismatch with germline at one junction end may stem from a read error. V usage is TRBV7-3 and J usage is TRBJ1-2, with unresolved D. This CDR3 has 16 amino acids. Germline V gene lookup returns CDR1 SGHTA and CDR2 FQGTGA. The CDR3: CASSLSPLSGDYGYTF. The CDR3 DNA reads as TGTGCTAGCAGCTTAAGCCCCCTTAGCGGGGACTATGGCTACACCTTC.